The 6 T cell receptor beta chains reported below all come from one sample, sequenced in a study of beta chain features in type 1 diabetes. The study reverse transcribed the entire isolated RNA, so it sequenced expressed TCRB transcripts. TCRdb's table, derived via immunoSEQ multiplex PCR, lists solely in-frame clones and lacks some. The sample lists about 650,000 clones, 12% occurring once. Their specific antigens are unknown. Study conclusions and caveats: TCRB CDR3s from Type 1 diabetes patients were moderately but significantly shorter in all four CD4+ subsets.

The sequenced sample was naive CD4+ T cells from blood. Every receptor here comes from a man between 25 and 39 years old with type 1 diabetes.

There are a few counts of this clone. The chain uses TRBV5-1 and TRBJ2-2; a weak D match, TRBD1 (6 bases). CDR3 length equals 17 residues. Germline CDR1 is SGHRS and CDR2 is YFSETQ. Deletions cut 0 bases from V and 3 bases from J, with 15 bases between. CDR3: CASSLAWQGQDTGELFF. CDR3 bases: TGCGCCAGCAGCTTGGCCTGGCAGGGACAAGACACCGGGGAGCTGTTTTTT.

The V call is TRBV9, the J call TRBJ2-2; D uncertain. Trimming took off 0 bases at V and 4 bases at J, with 7 bases between the two ends. Germline CDR1 SGDLS, CDR2 YYNGEE. The CDR3 has 14 residues. The CDR3 here is CASSVELVTGELFF. CDR3 nucleotide sequence: TGTGCCAGCAGCGTAGAGTTGGTCACCGGGGAGCTGTTTTTT.

V usage is TRBV25-1 and J usage is TRBJ2-1; 9 bases are shared with TRBD1. V gave up 4 bases and J gave up 4 bases; unmatched junction bases: 5. CDR3 length equals 15 residues. Germline V lookup: CDR1 MGHDK, CDR2 SYGVNS. The CDR3 sequence is CASSVRDREYNEQFF. The CDR3 DNA reads as TGTGCCAGCAGTGTCCGGGACAGGGAATACAATGAGCAGTTCTTC. Complete variable domain (other parts from reference TRBV25-1 and TRBJ2-1): EADIYQTPRYLVIGTGKKITLECSQTMGHDKMYWYQQDPGMELHLIHYSYGVNSTEKGDLSSESTVSRIRTEHFPLTLESARPSHTSQYLCASSVRDREYNEQFFGPGTRLTVL.

This clone was seen more than once but under ten times. The genes are TRBV7-2 and TRBJ2-7; tentative D call: TRBD1 (6 bases). Germline V gene sequence: CDR1 SGHTA, CDR2 FQGNSA. The CDR3 loop spans 14 amino acids. The V and J ends lost 3 bases and 4 bases respectively, with 13 bases between them. The CDR3 DNA follows: TGTGCCAGCAGCTTTCACAGGGTTGAGTACGAGCAGTACTTC. Protein: CASSFHRVEYEQYF.

This clone was seen a few times. The CDR3 DNA sequence: TGCAGCGTCAGATCTGGGCAGGGGAAGGGGACCCAGTACTTC. Its translation is CSVRSGQGKGTQYF. The chain joins TRBV29-1 to TRBJ2-5; a weak D match, TRBD1 (6 bases). This CDR3 spans 14 amino acids. Germline V gene data show CDR1 as SQVTM and CDR2 as ANQGSEA. Between the trimmed V and J ends, which lost 6 bases and 7 bases, there was a span of 21 bases.

This clone appeared a few times. The CDR3 region is CASSLGSGLGEQFF. Written as DNA, the CDR3 is TGTGCCAGCAGCTTAGGTAGCGGACTTGGTGAGCAGTTCTTC. The chain combines TRBV7-2 with TRBJ2-1; maybe TRBD2 (6 bases). From germline, CDR1 is SGHTA and CDR2 FQGNSA. This CDR3 comprises 14 residues. Deletions cut 1 base from V and 9 bases from J, with 13 bases between.